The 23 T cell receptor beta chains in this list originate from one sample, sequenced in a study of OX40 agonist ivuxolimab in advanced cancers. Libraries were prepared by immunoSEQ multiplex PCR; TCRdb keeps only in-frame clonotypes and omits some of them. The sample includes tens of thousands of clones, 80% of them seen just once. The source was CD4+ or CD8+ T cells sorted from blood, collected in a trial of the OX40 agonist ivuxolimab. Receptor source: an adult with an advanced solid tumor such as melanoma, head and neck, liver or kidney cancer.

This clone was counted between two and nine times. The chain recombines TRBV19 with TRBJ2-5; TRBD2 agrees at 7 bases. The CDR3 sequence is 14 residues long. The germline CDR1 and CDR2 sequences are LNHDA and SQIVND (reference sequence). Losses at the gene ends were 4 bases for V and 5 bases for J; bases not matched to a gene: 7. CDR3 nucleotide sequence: TGTGCCAGTAGTAAGCGCGGGAGTTATGAGACCCAGTACTTC. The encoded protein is CASSKRGSYETQYF.

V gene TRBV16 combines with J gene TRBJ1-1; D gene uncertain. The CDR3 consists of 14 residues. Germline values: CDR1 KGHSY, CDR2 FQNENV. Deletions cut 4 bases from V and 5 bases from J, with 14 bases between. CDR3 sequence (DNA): TGTGCCAGCAGCCCCCCATTACGAGGGACTGAAGCTTTCTTT. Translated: CASSPPLRGTEAFF.

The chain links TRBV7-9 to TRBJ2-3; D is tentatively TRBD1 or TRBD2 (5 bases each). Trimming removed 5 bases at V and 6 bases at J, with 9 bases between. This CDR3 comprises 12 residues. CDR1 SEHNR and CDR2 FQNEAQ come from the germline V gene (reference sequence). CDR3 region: CASSPGADTQYF. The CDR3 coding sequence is TGTGCCAGCAGCCCCGGGGCGGATACGCAGTATTTT.

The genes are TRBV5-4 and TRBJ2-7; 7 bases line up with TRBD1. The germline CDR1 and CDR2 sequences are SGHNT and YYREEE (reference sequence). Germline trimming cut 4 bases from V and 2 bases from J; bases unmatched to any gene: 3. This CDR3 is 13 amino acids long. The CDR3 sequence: CASSQGQAYEQYF. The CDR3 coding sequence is TGTGCCAGCAGCCAAGGACAGGCCTACGAGCAGTACTTC.

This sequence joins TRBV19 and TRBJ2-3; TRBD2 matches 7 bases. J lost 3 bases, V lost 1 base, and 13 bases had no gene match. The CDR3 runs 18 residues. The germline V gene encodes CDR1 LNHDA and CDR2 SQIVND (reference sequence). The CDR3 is CASSIAGGRGRGTDTQYF. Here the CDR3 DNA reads TGTGCCAGTAGTATAGCGGGAGGTCGCGGGAGAGGGACAGATACGCAGTATTTT. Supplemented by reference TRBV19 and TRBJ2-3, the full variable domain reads DGGITQSPKYLFRKEGQNVTLSCEQNLNHDAMYWYRQDPGQGLRLIYYSQIVNDFQKGDIAEGYSVSREKKESFPLTVTSAQKNPTAFYLCASSIAGGRGRGTDTQYFGPGTRLTVL.

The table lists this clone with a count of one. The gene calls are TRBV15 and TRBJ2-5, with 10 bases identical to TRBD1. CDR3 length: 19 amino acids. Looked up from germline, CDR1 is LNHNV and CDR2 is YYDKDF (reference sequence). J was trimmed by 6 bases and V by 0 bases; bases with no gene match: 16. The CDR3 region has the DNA TGTGCCACCAGCAGAGACGGACAGGGGGAGGGCCGAAATATCCAGACCCAGTACTTC. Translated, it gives CATSRDGQGEGRNIQTQYF.

CDR3 DNA sequence: TGTGCCAGCAGTTTCGCCCCAGGGGGTGGCGAAAAACTGTTTTTT. Its protein product is CASSFAPGGGEKLFF. The rearrangement joins TRBV28 to TRBJ1-4, with 7 bases matching TRBD1. The V gene's germline CDR1 is MDHEN and CDR2 SYDVKM. With 3 bases clipped from V and 8 bases from J, the junction kept 9 bases outside the gene matches. CDR3 length: 15 residues.

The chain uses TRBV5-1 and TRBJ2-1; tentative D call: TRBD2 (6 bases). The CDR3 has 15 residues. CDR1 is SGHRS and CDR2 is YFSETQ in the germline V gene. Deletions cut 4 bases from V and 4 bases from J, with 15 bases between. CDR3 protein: CASSQEGGRYNEQFF. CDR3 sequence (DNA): TGCGCCAGCAGCCAAGAGGGAGGACGTTACAATGAGCAGTTCTTC. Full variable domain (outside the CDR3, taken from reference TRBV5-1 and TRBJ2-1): KAGVTQTPRYLIKTRGQQVTLSCSPISGHRSVSWYQQTPGQGLQFLFEYFSETQRNKGNFPGRFSGRQFSNSRSEMNVSTLELGDSALYLCASSQEGGRYNEQFFGPGTRLTVL.

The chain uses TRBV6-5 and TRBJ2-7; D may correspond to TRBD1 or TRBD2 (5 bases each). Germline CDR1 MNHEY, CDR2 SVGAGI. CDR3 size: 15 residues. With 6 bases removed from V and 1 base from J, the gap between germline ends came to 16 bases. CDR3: CASRTGRWGSYEQYF. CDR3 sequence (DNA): TGTGCCAGCAGAACTGGACGGTGGGGGTCCTACGAGCAGTACTTC.

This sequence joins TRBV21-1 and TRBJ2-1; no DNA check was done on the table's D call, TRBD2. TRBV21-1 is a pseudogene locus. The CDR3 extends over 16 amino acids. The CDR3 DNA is TGTGCCAGCAGCAAGATCACCCCGGGGGGCGGAAATGAGCAGTTCTTC. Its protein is CASSKITPGGGNEQFF.

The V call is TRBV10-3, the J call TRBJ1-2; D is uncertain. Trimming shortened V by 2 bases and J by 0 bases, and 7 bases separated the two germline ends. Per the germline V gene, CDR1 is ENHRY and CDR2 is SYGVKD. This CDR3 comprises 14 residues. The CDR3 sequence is CAISEAVANYGYTF. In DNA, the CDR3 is TGTGCCATCAGTGAGGCCGTAGCTAACTATGGCTACACCTTC.

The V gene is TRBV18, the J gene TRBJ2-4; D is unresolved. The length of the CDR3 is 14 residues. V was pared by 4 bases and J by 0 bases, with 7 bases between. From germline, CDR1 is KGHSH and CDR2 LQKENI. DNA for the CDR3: TGTGCCAGCTCACTCGATCTAGCCAAAAACATTCAGTACTTC. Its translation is CASSLDLAKNIQYF. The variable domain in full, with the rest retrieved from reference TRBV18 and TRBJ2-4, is NAGVMQNPRHLVRRRGQEARLRCSPMKGHSHVYWYRQLPEEGLKFMVYLQKENIIDESGMPKERFSAEFPKEGPSILRIQQVVRGDSAAYFCASSLDLAKNIQYFGAGTRLSVL.

The CDR3 region is CASSSTGETQYF. The CDR3 DNA is TGTGCCAGCAGCTCTACCGGAGAGACCCAGTACTTC. The chain carries TRBV11-2 and TRBJ2-5, with unresolved D. The CDR3 spans 12 residues. The V and J ends lost 4 bases and 4 bases respectively, with 7 bases between them. Germline V gene sequence: CDR1 SGHAT, CDR2 FQNNGV. Drawing the rest from reference TRBV11-2 and TRBJ2-5, the complete variable domain is EAGVAQSPRYKIIEKRQSVAFWCNPISGHATLYWYQQILGQGPKLLIQFQNNGVVDDSQLPKDRFSAERLKGVDSTLKIQPAKLEDSAVYLCASSSTGETQYFGPGTRLLVL.

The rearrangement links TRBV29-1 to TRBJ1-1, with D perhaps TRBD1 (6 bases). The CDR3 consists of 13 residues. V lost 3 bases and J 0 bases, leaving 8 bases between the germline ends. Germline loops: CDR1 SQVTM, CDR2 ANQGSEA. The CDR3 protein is CSVEAGVNTEAFF. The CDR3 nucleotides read TGCAGCGTTGAGGCAGGGGTGAACACTGAAGCTTTCTTT.

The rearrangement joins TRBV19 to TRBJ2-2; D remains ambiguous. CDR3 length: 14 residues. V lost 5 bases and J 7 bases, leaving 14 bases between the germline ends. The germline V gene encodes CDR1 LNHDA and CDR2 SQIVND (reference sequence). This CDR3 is CASSYGGPGGELFF. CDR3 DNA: TGTGCCAGTAGTTACGGCGGCCCGGGCGGGGAGCTGTTTTTT. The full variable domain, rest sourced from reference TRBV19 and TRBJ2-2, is DGGITQSPKYLFRKEGQNVTLSCEQNLNHDAMYWYRQDPGQGLRLIYYSQIVNDFQKGDIAEGYSVSREKKESFPLTVTSAQKNPTAFYLCASSYGGPGGELFFGEGSRLTVL.

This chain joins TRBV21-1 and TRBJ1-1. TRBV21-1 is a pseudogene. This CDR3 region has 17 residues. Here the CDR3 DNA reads TGTGCCAGCAGCAAAACCCCGATGGAGGGGGGGCCCTTCGGAGCTTTCTTT. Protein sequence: CASSKTPMEGGPFGAFF.

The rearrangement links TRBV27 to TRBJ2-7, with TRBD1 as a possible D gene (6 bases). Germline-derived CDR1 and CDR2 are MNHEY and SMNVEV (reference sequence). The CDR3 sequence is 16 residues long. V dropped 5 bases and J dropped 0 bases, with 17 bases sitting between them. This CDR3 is CASSPDPGHSSYEQYF. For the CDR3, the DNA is TGTGCCAGCAGTCCAGACCCGGGACATAGCTCCTACGAGCAGTACTTC.

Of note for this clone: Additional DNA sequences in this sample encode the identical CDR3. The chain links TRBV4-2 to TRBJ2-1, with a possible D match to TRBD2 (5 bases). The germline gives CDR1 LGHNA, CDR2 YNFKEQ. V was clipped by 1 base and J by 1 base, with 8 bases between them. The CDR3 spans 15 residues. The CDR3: CASSQVGGSYNEQFF. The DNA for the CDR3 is TGTGCCAGCAGCCAAGTTGGCGGGTCCTACAATGAGCAGTTCTTC.

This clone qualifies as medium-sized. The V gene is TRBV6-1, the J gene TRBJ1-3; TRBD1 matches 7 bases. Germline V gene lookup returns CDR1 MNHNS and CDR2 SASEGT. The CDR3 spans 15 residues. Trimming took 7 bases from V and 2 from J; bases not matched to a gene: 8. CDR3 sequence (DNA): TGTGCCAGCAAACAACAGGGGAGCCCTGGAAACACCATATATTTT. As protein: CASKQQGSPGNTIYF.

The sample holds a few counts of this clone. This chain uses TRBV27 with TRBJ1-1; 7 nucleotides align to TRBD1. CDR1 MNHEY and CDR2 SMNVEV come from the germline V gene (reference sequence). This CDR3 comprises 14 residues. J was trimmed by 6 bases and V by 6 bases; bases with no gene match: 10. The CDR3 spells CASRPTGARAEAFF. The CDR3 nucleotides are TGTGCCAGCAGGCCAACAGGGGCACGGGCTGAAGCTTTCTTT.

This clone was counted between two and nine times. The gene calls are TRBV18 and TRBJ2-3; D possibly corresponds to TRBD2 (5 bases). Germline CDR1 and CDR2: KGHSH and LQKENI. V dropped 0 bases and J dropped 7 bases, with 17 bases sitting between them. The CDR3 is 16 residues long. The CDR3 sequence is CASSPPSAGARHTQYF. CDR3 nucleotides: TGTGCCAGCTCACCACCCAGCGCGGGTGCGCGACATACGCAGTATTTT.

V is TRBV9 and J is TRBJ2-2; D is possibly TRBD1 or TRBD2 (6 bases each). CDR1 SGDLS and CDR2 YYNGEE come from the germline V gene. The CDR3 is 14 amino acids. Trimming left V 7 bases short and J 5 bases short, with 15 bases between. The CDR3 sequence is CASGGGGATGELFF. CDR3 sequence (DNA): TGTGCCAGCGGAGGAGGGGGAGCGACCGGGGAGCTGTTTTTT.

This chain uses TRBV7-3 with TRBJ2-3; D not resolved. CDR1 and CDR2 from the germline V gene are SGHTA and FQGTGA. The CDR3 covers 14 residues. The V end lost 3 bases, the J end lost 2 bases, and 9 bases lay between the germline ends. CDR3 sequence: CASSFGRSTDTQYF. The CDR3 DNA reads TGTGCCAGCAGCTTTGGCAGGTCCACAGATACGCAGTATTTT.